This TCR beta chain is drawn from a study of blood T cell repertoires in COVID-19. V was clipped by 3 bases and J by 1 base, with 12 bases between them. This CDR3 is built from 16 residues. Per germline, CDR1 KGHSH and CDR2 LQKENI. In the authors' workflow: Amplification with reference gene primers provided the estimates of nucleated cell counts. The table came from immunoSEQ multiplex PCR; TCRdb's copy has only in-frame clones and leaves some out. V, J and clone size are taken as reported in that table, and D and trimming were inferred from the DNA itself. The table has some 180,000 clones, around 86% seen once.

This sequence originates from a woman between 40 and 55 years old in a cohort exposed to, infected with or recovered from COVID-19 (not recorded which). The sample comprised PBMCs or T cells enriched from blood (not recorded which). V gene TRBV18 combines with J gene TRBJ1-4; D is ambiguous. Here the CDR3 reads CASSPPEGGTNEKLFF. CDR3 DNA: TGTGCCAGCTCACCCCCGGAGGGAGGAACTAATGAAAAACTGTTTTTT.